A single sample is the source of the 12 T cell receptor beta chains below, sequenced in a study of diagnostic markers for celiac disease. TCRdb reprocessed the reads and reports one entry per CDR3 protein, with no DNA. The table lists about 7,500 distinct CDR3 sequences, with about 6% in the top ten. The sample consisted of either unsorted cells or a sorted T cell fraction (not recorded which). Receptor source: a human donor. This table probably holds off-target reads from a library built for another chain.

V usage is TRBV24-1 and J usage is TRBJ2-5; TCRdb reports TRBD2, a call that lacks DNA to check it against. CDR3 size: 13 residues. Germline lookup yields CDR1 KGHDR and CDR2 SFDVKD. CDR3 protein: CATATSAQETQYF.

The chain couples TRBV20-1 to TRBJ1-1; no DNA is available, so the TRBD1 call from TCRdb remains unchecked. The CDR3 loop spans 15 amino acids. CDR1 is DFQATT and CDR2 is SNEGSKA in the germline V gene (reference sequence). The CDR3 spells CSARDFRGGWTEAFF.

This sequence joins TRBV9 and TRBJ2-3; without DNA, the TCRdb call of TRBD2 cannot be checked. This CDR3 has 13 residues. The germline V gene encodes CDR1 SGDLS and CDR2 YYNGEE. The CDR3 spells CASRGRYTDTQYF.

This chain links TRBV5-4 with TRBJ2-1. This CDR3 has 13 residues. Germline CDR1 SGHNT, CDR2 YYREEE (reference sequence). The CDR3 loop is CASSWDRGNEQFF.

The chain carries TRBV29-1 and TRBJ2-5; TCRdb lists TRBD2, though no DNA is available to test this call. The germline gives CDR1 SQVTM, CDR2 ANQGSEA. This CDR3 has 12 amino acids. This chain's CDR3 is CSVAYQSETQYF.

According to its frequency, this clonotype is medium-sized. This chain links TRBV28 with TRBJ2-1; TCRdb lists TRBD2, though no DNA is available to test this call. Germline assignment: CDR1 MDHEN and CDR2 SYDVKM. This CDR3 is built from 16 residues. This chain's CDR3 is CASSRFSGRAYNEQFF.

This chain uses TRBV7-9 with TRBJ1-6. Germline assignment: CDR1 SEHNR and CDR2 FQNEAQ (reference sequence). The CDR3 has 11 residues. The CDR3 reads CASSLGESLHF.

The chain couples TRBV5-1 to TRBJ2-5. This CDR3 is 13 amino acids long. Per germline, CDR1 SGHRS and CDR2 YFSETQ. CDR3 residues: CASSFNHQETQYF.

By frequency, this clonotype registers medium-sized. The chain joins TRBV7-3 to TRBJ2-3; TCRdb's D gene call, TRBD2, goes unchecked for lack of DNA. Germline V gene lookup returns CDR1 SGHTA and CDR2 FQGTGA. CDR3 length equals 15 residues. The chain's CDR3 is CASSSEGRSTDTQYF.

Considering frequency, this clonotype is medium-sized. This chain uses TRBV7-9 with TRBJ2-7; TCRdb reports TRBD2, a call that lacks DNA to check it against. The CDR3 is made up of 13 amino acids. The germline V gene encodes CDR1 SEHNR and CDR2 FQNEAQ (reference sequence). The CDR3 reads CASSKREAYEQYF.

The chain employs TRBV3-1 and TRBJ2-5; without DNA, the TCRdb call of TRBD2 cannot be checked. CDR3 length equals 14 residues. Germline V gene lookup returns CDR1 LGHDT and CDR2 YNNKEL (reference sequence). The CDR3 loop reads CASSHLSRPETQYF.

Measured by frequency, this clonotype is medium-sized. The rearrangement uses TRBV20-1 and TRBJ2-7; there is no DNA to check the TCRdb D call of TRBD1. The CDR3 is made up of 14 amino acids. Germline-derived CDR1 and CDR2 are DFQATT and SNEGSKA (reference sequence). The CDR3 sequence is CSAEGDRGRYEQYF.